Presented here are 27 T cell receptor beta chains from one specimen sequenced in a study of radiotherapy plus CTLA-4 blockade in lung cancer. The assay was immunoSEQ multiplex PCR, and TCRdb's table has in-frame clones only and misses some. The sample records fewer than 95,000 clones, around 82% being singletons. Specimen: peripheral blood, collected from a patient treated with radiotherapy plus ipilimumab. The source is a human donor with non-small cell lung cancer who had stable disease on radiotherapy plus ipilimumab.

The chain couples TRBV28 to TRBJ1-1; D unresolved. This CDR3 contains 17 residues. Germline assignment: CDR1 MDHEN and CDR2 SYDVKM. V lost 5 bases, J lost 0 bases, and 19 bases lay in between. The CDR3 region is CASSPRLSLGLNTEAFF. The CDR3 DNA reads TGTGCCAGCAGTCCCCGGCTATCATTGGGGTTGAACACTGAAGCTTTCTTT.

The chain carries TRBV5-1 and TRBJ1-2; D not resolved. V was clipped by 7 bases and J by 4 bases, with 17 bases between them. The CDR3 loop spans 14 amino acids. Germline V gene lookup returns CDR1 SGHRS and CDR2 YFSETQ. The DNA of the CDR3 is TGCGCCAGCTCCCTCCATTCACTTGCCTATGGCTACACCTTC. This translates into CASSLHSLAYGYTF. Together with reference TRBV5-1 and TRBJ1-2, the CDR3 gives the full variable domain: KAGVTQTPRYLIKTRGQQVTLSCSPISGHRSVSWYQQTPGQGLQFLFEYFSETQRNKGNFPGRFSGRQFSNSRSEMNVSTLELGDSALYLCASSLHSLAYGYTFGSGTRLTVV.

V gene TRBV28 combines with J gene TRBJ1-4; a possible D gene is TRBD1 (5 bases). Trimming left V 5 bases short and J 6 bases short, with 19 bases between. Germline CDR1 reads MDHEN; CDR2 reads SYDVKM. The CDR3 runs 16 residues. As DNA, the CDR3 is TGTGCCAGCAGTCCTACCCTGCGGGGCAGGGATGAAAAACTGTTTTTT. This translates into CASSPTLRGRDEKLFF.

This chain uses TRBV6-1 with TRBJ1-1, with unresolved D. The CDR3 sequence is 12 residues long. Deletions cut 1 base from V and 11 bases from J, with 11 bases between. Germline CDR1 is MNHNS and CDR2 is SASEGT. CDR3 in amino acids: CASSEVARRAFF. CDR3 DNA: TGTGCCAGCAGTGAAGTGGCAAGGCGGGCTTTCTTT.

This chain links TRBV28 with TRBJ1-2; 8 bases align to TRBD1. Trimming took 10 bases from V and 4 from J; bases not matched to a gene: 11. Looked up from germline, CDR1 is MDHEN and CDR2 is SYDVKM. The CDR3 contains 14 residues. Here the CDR3 reads CATQGAPSLYGYTF. The CDR3, as DNA: TGTGCCACCCAGGGGGCACCGTCGCTCTATGGCTACACCTTC.

This chain links TRBV29-1 with TRBJ1-2, with 8 bases lining up with TRBD1. The CDR3 has 14 residues. Trimming removed 1 base from V and 3 bases from J; junction bases left unmatched: 4. Germline values: CDR1 SQVTM, CDR2 ANQGSEA. CDR3 nucleotides: TGCAGCGTTGAAGGGCTGACAGGGGACTATGGCTACACCTTC. It codes for CSVEGLTGDYGYTF. Variable domain in full (rest from reference TRBV29-1 and TRBJ1-2): SAVISQKPSRDICQRGTSLTIQCQVDSQVTMMFWYRQQPGQSLTLIATANQGSEATYESGFVIDKFPISRPNLTFSTLTVSNMSPEDSSIYLCSVEGLTGDYGYTFGSGTRLTVV.

The CDR3 DNA is TGTGCCTGGAGTAGCAACGAGCAGTACTTC. It specifies CAWSSNEQYF. The V call is TRBV30, the J call TRBJ2-7; no clear D. The germline CDR1 and CDR2 sequences are GTSNPN and SVGIG (reference sequence). Trimming took 2 bases from V and 5 from J, leaving 4 bases between them. CDR3 length: 10 residues.

The genes are TRBV19 and TRBJ1-2; 10 nucleotides line up with TRBD1. CDR3 length equals 14 residues. J lost 7 bases, V lost 6 bases, and 8 bases had no gene match. Looked up from germline, CDR1 is LNHDA and CDR2 is SQIVND (reference sequence). The CDR3 sequence: CASRRDRGRSGYTF. For the CDR3, the DNA is TGTGCCAGTAGACGTGACAGGGGGCGAAGTGGCTACACCTTC.

This clone came up once. The gene calls are TRBV7-9 and TRBJ1-4; possibly TRBD1 for D (6 bases). Germline CDR1 reads SEHNR; CDR2 reads FQNEAQ (reference sequence). Trimming removed 5 bases at V and 7 bases at J, with 14 bases between. The CDR3 length is 14 residues. The CDR3 sequence: CASSQEGGPEKLFF. CDR3 in DNA: TGTGCCAGCAGCCAGGAGGGGGGCCCTGAAAAACTGTTTTTT.

Points on this clone: The junction does not match germline at one end; this may be a read error. V and J are TRBV7-7 and TRBJ2-5, with TRBD1 matching 10 bases. Germline V gene sequence: CDR1 SSHAT, CDR2 FNYEAQ (reference sequence). The CDR3 totals 14 residues. The CDR3 protein is CASSRGTGAETQYF. In DNA form, the CDR3 reads TGTGCTAGCAGTAGAGGGACAGGGGCGGAGACCCAGTACTTC. The entire variable domain, with the rest obtained from reference TRBV7-7 and TRBJ2-5, is as follows: GAGVSQSPRYKVTKRGQDVTLRCDPISSHATLYWYQQALGQGPEFLTYFNYEAQPDKSGLPSDRFSAERPEGSISTLTIQRTEQRDSAMYRCASSRGTGAETQYFGPGTRLLVL.

This clone occurred a few times. The chain couples TRBV6-5 to TRBJ1-6; a weak D match, TRBD1 (5 bases). This CDR3 is 15 amino acids long. The germline V gene has CDR1 MNHEY and CDR2 SVGAGI. The ends were cut back, 0 bases at V and 7 bases at J, with 10 bases in the middle. The CDR3 nucleotides read TGTGCCAGCAGTTACTCGAAGGCAGGGAATTCACCCCTCCACTTT. Encoded protein: CASSYSKAGNSPLHF.

The V gene is TRBV19, the J gene TRBJ2-7, with 8 bases matching TRBD1. The CDR3 is 13 amino acids. V lost 6 bases to trimming and J lost 3 bases; unmatched junction nucleotides: 4. The germline CDR1 and CDR2 sequences are LNHDA and SQIVND (reference sequence). CDR3 protein: CASSRGQDYEQYF. DNA for the CDR3: TGTGCCAGTAGCCGGGGACAGGACTACGAGCAGTACTTC.

The chain recombines TRBV5-1 with TRBJ2-3; D remains unclear. CDR3 length equals 13 residues. The ends were cut back, 4 bases at V and 0 bases at J, with 6 bases in the middle. Germline CDR1 and CDR2: SGHRS and YFSETQ. CDR3 loop: CASSNPSTDTQYF. CDR3 nucleotides: TGCGCCAGCAGCAACCCAAGCACAGATACGCAGTATTTT.

There are a few counts of this clone. The chain combines TRBV14 with TRBJ1-6; D ambiguous. The germline CDR1 and CDR2 sequences are SGHDN and FVKESK. Trimming removed 1 base from V and 7 bases from J, with 11 bases in between. The CDR3 spans 15 residues. The CDR3 region is CASSQGNTRNSPLHF. Here the CDR3 DNA reads TGTGCCAGCAGCCAAGGAAATACGAGGAATTCACCCCTCCACTTT.

The V and J genes are TRBV11-2 and TRBJ2-3, with TRBD2 matching 12 bases. The CDR3 sequence is 16 residues long. Germline trimming cut 0 bases from V and 4 bases from J; bases unmatched to any gene: 2. The V gene's germline CDR1 is SGHAT and CDR2 FQNNGV. The CDR3 coding sequence is TGTGCCAGCAGCTTAGAACCTAGCGGGGGGGCAGATACGCAGTATTTT. Amino acid sequence: CASSLEPSGGADTQYF.

V usage is TRBV28 and J usage is TRBJ1-3, with D tentatively TRBD1 (5 bases). Per the germline V gene, CDR1 is MDHEN and CDR2 is SYDVKM. This CDR3 has 17 amino acids. V was clipped by 1 base and J by 0 bases, with 13 bases between them. CDR3 coding DNA: TGTGCCAGCAGTTTATCCCTTGGGGGGAGCTCTGGAAACACCATATATTTT. Translating gives CASSLSLGGSSGNTIYF.

This rearrangement joins TRBV28 to TRBJ1-4; TRBD1 aligns across 9 bases. Trimming at V came to 2 bases and at J to 10 bases, leaving 5 bases not matched to a gene. The CDR3 covers 14 residues. The germline V gene encodes CDR1 MDHEN and CDR2 SYDVKM. The CDR3 region is CASSLTGGHGKLFF. The CDR3 bases are TGTGCCAGCAGTTTAACAGGGGGCCACGGAAAACTGTTTTTT.

This chain uses TRBV5-1 with TRBJ1-4; D is unclear. CDR3 length equals 15 residues. Between the trimmed V and J ends, which lost 0 bases and 0 bases, there was a span of 6 bases. Germline CDR1 is SGHRS and CDR2 is YFSETQ. In DNA, the CDR3 is TGCGCCAGCAGCTTGGCCGTGACAACTAATGAAAAACTGTTTTTT. Encoded protein: CASSLAVTTNEKLFF.

The rearrangement links TRBV6-5 to TRBJ2-7, with 8 bases lining up with TRBD1. The CDR3 spans 14 residues. V dropped 10 bases and J dropped 2; count of bases not matched to a gene: 10. Per the germline V gene, CDR1 is MNHEY and CDR2 is SVGAGI. The CDR3 DNA is TGTGCCACCAAAGACAGGGGAGGACCCTACGAGCAGTACTTC. Translation: CATKDRGGPYEQYF.

This rearrangement joins TRBV7-9 to TRBJ2-2; D gene unclear. V was cut by 8 bases and J by 1 base, with 11 bases left in between. The CDR3 loop spans 14 amino acids. Germline CDR1 is SEHNR and CDR2 is FQNEAQ (reference sequence). CDR3 nucleotides: TGTGCCAGCCCCCCTGGGGTGAACACCGGGGAGCTGTTTTTT. Protein: CASPPGVNTGELFF.

The V and J genes are TRBV5-6 and TRBJ2-4; tentatively, D is TRBD1 (6 bases). The V end lost 3 bases, the J end lost 10 bases, and 8 bases lay between the germline ends. This CDR3 comprises 11 residues. In germline, CDR1 is SGHDT, CDR2 YYEEEE. DNA for the CDR3: TGTGCCAGCAGCTGGGGGACAATTCAGTACTTC. Its protein product is CASSWGTIQYF.

V usage is TRBV15 and J usage is TRBJ1-5; no definite D call. Between the trimmed V and J ends, which lost 1 base and 7 bases, there was a span of 5 bases. This CDR3 is built from 12 residues. Per germline, CDR1 LNHNV and CDR2 YYDKDF (reference sequence). CDR3 in amino acids: CATSRGRQPQHF. The CDR3, as DNA: TGTGCCACCAGCAGAGGTAGGCAGCCCCAGCATTTT.

With respect to this clone: One end of the junction fails to match germline, which may point to a read error. This sequence joins TRBV5-1 and TRBJ2-2; perhaps TRBD1 as D (6 bases). Germline CDR1 and CDR2: SGHRS and YFSETQ. This CDR3 has 15 residues. The CDR3 spells CASRYATGNAGELFF. For the CDR3, the DNA is TGCGCCAGCAGGTACGCTACAGGGAACGCCGGGGAGCTGTTTTTT. The full variable domain, in which reference TRBV5-1 and TRBJ2-2 provide the parts outside the CDR3, is KAGVTQTPRYLIKTRGQQVTLSCSPISGHRSVSWYQQTPGQGLQFLFEYFSETQRNKGNFPGRFSGRQFSNSRSEMNVSTLELGDSALYLCASRYATGNAGELFFGEGSRLTVL.

This clone was seen a single time. This chain uses TRBV5-1 with TRBJ2-7, with TRBD2 identical over 7 bases. Germline V gives CDR1 SGHRS, CDR2 YFSETQ. J was trimmed by 3 bases and V by 4 bases; bases with no gene match: 13. The CDR3 consists of 16 residues. CDR3 sequence: CASSLVSGGISYEQYF. CDR3 DNA sequence: TGCGCCAGCAGCCTTGTGTCGGGAGGCATCAGCTACGAGCAGTACTTC. The variable domain in full, completed from reference TRBV5-1 and TRBJ2-7, reads KAGVTQTPRYLIKTRGQQVTLSCSPISGHRSVSWYQQTPGQGLQFLFEYFSETQRNKGNFPGRFSGRQFSNSRSEMNVSTLELGDSALYLCASSLVSGGISYEQYFGPGTRLTVT.

The chain recombines TRBV6-1 with TRBJ2-3; the D call may be TRBD1 or TRBD2 (6 bases each). Germline CDR1 reads MNHNS; CDR2 reads SASEGT. With 7 bases removed from V and 0 bases from J, the gap between germline ends came to 14 bases. The length of the CDR3 is 15 residues. The CDR3 loop reads CASTSIGGSTDTQYF. DNA for the CDR3: TGTGCCAGCACCTCAATAGGGGGGAGCACAGATACGCAGTATTTT.

The chain combines TRBV9 with TRBJ1-1; D possibly corresponds to TRBD1 (5 bases). The CDR3 has 14 amino acids. Germline V gene sequence: CDR1 SGDLS, CDR2 YYNGEE. V shed 5 bases and J shed 1 base, with 12 bases lying between them. The CDR3 region is CASSGGLENTEAFF. As DNA, the CDR3 is TGTGCCAGCAGTGGGGGGTTGGAGAACACTGAAGCTTTCTTT.

The V and J genes are TRBV27 and TRBJ1-2; perhaps TRBD1 as D (5 bases). Germline CDR1 reads MNHEY; CDR2 reads SMNVEV (reference sequence). The CDR3 spans 14 residues. V was clipped by 6 bases and J by 5 bases, with 16 bases between them. The CDR3 loop reads CASSPGLPLYGYTF. CDR3 sequence (DNA): TGTGCCAGCAGCCCGGGACTCCCTCTTTATGGCTACACCTTC.